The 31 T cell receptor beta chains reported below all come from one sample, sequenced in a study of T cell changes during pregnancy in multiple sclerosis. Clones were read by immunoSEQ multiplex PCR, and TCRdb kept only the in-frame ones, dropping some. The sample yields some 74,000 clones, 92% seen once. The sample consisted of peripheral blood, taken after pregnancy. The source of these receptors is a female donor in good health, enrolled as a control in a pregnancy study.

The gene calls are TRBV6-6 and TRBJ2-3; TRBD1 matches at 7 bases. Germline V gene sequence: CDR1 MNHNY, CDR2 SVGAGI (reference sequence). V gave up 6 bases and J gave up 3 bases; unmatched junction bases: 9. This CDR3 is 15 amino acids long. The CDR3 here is CASSRQGRWTDTQYF. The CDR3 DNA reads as TGTGCCAGCAGCCGACAGGGACGTTGGACAGATACGCAGTATTTT.

The CDR3 here is CASSPPLVREQYF. DNA for the CDR3: TGTGCCAGCAGTCCTCCCTTGGTTAGAGAGCAGTACTTC. The chain recombines TRBV27 with TRBJ2-7; D is undetermined. Trimming took off 5 bases at V and 7 bases at J, with 15 bases between the two ends. This CDR3 has 13 amino acids. CDR1 MNHEY and CDR2 SMNVEV come from the germline V gene (reference sequence).

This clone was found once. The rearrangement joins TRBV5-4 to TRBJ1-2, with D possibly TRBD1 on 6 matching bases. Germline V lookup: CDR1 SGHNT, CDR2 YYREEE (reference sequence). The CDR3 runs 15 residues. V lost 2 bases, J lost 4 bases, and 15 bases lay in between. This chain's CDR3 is CASSFTQGRGYGYTF. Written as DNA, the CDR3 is TGTGCCAGCAGCTTTACACAGGGAAGGGGCTATGGCTACACCTTC. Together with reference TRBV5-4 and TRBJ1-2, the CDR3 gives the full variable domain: ETGVTQSPTHLIKTRGQQVTLRCSSQSGHNTVSWYQQALGQGPQFIFQYYREEENGRGNFPPRFSGLQFPNYSSELNVNALELDDSALYLCASSFTQGRGYGYTFGSGTRLTVV.

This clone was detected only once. The chain's CDR3 is CASSWGREKAGELFF. The CDR3 DNA reads TGTGCCAGCAGTTGGGGGAGGGAGAAAGCCGGGGAGCTGTTTTTT. The rearrangement uses TRBV2 and TRBJ2-2; 7 bases are shared with TRBD2. J lost 6 bases, V lost 5 bases, and 9 bases had no gene match. The CDR3 covers 15 residues. Per the germline V gene, CDR1 is SNHLY and CDR2 is FYNNEI.

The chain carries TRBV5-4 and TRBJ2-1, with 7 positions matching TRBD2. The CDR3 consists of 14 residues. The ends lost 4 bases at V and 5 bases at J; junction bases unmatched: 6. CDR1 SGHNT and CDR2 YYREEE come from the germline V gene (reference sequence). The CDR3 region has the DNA TGTGCCAGCAGCCTACGGGGGGTGGACAATGAGCAGTTCTTC. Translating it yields CASSLRGVDNEQFF.

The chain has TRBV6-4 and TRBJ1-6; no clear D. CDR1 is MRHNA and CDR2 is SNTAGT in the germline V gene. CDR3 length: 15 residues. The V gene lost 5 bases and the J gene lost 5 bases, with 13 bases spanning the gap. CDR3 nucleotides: TGTGCCAGCAGTAGTACCCACGCGGATAATTCACCCCTCCACTTT. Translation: CASSSTHADNSPLHF.

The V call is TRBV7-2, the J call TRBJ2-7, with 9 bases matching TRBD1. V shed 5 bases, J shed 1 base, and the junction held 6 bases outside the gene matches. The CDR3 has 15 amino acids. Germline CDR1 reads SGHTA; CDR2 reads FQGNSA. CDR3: CASSAWDRASYEQYF. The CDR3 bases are TGTGCCAGCAGCGCCTGGGACAGGGCTTCCTACGAGCAGTACTTC.

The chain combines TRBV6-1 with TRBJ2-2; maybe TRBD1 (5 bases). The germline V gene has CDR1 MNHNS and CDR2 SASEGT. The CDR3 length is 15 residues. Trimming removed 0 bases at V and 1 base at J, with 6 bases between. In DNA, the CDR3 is TGTGCCAGCAGTGAAGCCCAGGGGAACACCGGGGAGCTGTTTTTT. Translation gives CASSEAQGNTGELFF.

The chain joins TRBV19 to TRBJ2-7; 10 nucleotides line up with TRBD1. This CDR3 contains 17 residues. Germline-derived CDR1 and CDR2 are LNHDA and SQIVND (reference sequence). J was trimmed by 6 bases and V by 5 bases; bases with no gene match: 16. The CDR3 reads CASSVRDRGRGRPEQYF. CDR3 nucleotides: TGTGCCAGTAGTGTCCGGGACAGGGGAAGGGGCCGACCCGAGCAGTACTTC.

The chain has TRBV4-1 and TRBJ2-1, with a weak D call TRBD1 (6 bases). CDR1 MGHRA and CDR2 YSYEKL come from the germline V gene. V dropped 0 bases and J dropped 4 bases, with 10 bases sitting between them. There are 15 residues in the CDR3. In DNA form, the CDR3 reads TGCGCCAGCAGCCAAGATTGGGACATTTACAATGAGCAGTTCTTC. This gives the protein CASSQDWDIYNEQFF.

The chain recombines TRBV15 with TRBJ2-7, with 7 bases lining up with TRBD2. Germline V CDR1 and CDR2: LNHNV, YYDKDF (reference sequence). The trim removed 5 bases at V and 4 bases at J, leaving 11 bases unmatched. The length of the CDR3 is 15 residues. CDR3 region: CATSPLGSGEYEQYF. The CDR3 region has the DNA TGTGCCACCAGCCCACTGGGGAGCGGGGAATACGAGCAGTACTTC.

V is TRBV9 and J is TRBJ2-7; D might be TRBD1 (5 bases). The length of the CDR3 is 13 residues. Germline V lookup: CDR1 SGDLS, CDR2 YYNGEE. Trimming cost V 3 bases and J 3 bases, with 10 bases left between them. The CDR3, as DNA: TGTGCCAGCAGCGCGCCTGACAGCTACGAGCAGTACTTC. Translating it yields CASSAPDSYEQYF.

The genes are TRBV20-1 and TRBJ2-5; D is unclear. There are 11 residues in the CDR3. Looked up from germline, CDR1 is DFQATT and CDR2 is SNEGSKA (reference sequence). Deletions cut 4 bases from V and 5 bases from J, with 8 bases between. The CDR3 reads CSATLSETQYF. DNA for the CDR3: TGCAGTGCTACCCTTTCCGAGACCCAGTACTTC.

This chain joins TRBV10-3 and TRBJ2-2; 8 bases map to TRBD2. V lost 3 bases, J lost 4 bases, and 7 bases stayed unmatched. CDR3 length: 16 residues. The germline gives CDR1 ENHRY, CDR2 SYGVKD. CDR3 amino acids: CAISDGSGGFTGELFF. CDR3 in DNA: TGTGCCATCAGTGATGGGTCGGGAGGGTTCACCGGGGAGCTGTTTTTT.

Here the CDR3 reads CASRGFIRGFEDIQYF. DNA for the CDR3: TGTGCAAGTCGCGGCTTTATCAGGGGGTTCGAGGACATTCAGTACTTC. The chain is built from TRBV12-2 and TRBJ2-4; the table's D call of TRBD1 was not tested on the DNA. TRBV12-2 is assigned pseudogene status. CDR3 length equals 16 residues.

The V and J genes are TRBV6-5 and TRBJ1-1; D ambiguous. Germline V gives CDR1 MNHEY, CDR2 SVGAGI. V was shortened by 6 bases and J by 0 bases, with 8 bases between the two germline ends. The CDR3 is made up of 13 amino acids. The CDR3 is CASSTAVNTEAFF. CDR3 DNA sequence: TGTGCCAGCAGCACCGCGGTGAACACTGAAGCTTTCTTT.

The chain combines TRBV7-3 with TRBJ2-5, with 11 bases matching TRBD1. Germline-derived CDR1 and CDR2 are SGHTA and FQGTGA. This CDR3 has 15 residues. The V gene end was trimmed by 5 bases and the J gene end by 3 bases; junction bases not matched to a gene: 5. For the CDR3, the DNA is TGTGCCAGCAGCCGGACAGGGGGCGATAAAGAGACCCAGTACTTC. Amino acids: CASSRTGGDKETQYF. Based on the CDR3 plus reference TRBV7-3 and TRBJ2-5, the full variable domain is GAGVSQTPSNKVTEKGKYVELRCDPISGHTALYWYRQSLGQGPEFLIYFQGTGAADDSGLPNDRFFAVRPEGSVSTLKIQRTERGDSAVYLCASSRTGGDKETQYFGPGTRLLVL.

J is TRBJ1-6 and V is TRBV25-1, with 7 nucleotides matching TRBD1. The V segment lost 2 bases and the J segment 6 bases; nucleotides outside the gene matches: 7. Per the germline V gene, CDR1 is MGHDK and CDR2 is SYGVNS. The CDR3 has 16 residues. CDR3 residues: CASSEEVTGSNSPLHF. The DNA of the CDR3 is TGTGCCAGCAGTGAAGAAGTGACAGGGTCTAATTCACCCCTCCACTTT.

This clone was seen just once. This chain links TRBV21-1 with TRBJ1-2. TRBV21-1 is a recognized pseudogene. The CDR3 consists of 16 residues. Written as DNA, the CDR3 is TGTGCCAGCAGCCCCCGGAAGGATAAGGGAGACTGTGGCTACACCTTC. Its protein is CASSPRKDKGDCGYTF.

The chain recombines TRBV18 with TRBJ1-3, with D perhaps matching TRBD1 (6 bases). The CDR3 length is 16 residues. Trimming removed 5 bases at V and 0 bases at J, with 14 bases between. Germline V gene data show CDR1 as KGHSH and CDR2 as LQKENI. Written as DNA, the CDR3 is TGTGCCAGCTCAGCTCGGGACACTAGCTCTGGAAACACCATATATTTT. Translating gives CASSARDTSSGNTIYF. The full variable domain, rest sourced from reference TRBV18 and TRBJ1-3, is NAGVMQNPRHLVRRRGQEARLRCSPMKGHSHVYWYRQLPEEGLKFMVYLQKENIIDESGMPKERFSAEFPKEGPSILRIQQVVRGDSAAYFCASSARDTSSGNTIYFGEGSWLTVV.

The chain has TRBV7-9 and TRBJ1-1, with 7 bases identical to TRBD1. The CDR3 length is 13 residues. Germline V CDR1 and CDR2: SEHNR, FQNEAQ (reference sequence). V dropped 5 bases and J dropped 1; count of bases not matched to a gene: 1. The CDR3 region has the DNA TGTGCCAGCAGCCCAGGGGGGAACACTGAAGCTTTCTTT. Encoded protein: CASSPGGNTEAFF.

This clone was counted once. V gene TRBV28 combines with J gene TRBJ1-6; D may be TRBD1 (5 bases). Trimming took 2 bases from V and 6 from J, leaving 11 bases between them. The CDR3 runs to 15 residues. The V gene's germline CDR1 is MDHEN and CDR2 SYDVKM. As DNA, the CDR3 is TGTGCCAGCAGTTTAGGGGACTATTCTAATTCACCCCTCCACTTT. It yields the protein CASSLGDYSNSPLHF.

Here the CDR3 reads CASSSYRGTVYEQYF. The CDR3 DNA is TGTGCCAGTAGTTCCTACAGGGGAACAGTCTACGAGCAGTACTTC. This chain uses TRBV19 with TRBJ2-7, with 7 bases matching TRBD1. The CDR3 is made up of 15 amino acids. J gave up 3 bases and V 5 bases, and 10 bases lay outside the gene matches. CDR1 and CDR2 from the germline V gene are LNHDA and SQIVND (reference sequence).

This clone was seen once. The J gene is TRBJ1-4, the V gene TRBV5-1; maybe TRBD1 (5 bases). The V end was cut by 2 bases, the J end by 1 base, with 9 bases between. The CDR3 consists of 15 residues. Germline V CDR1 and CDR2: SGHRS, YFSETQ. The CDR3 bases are TGCGCCAGCAGCTTAACAGGCGTAACTAATGAAAAACTGTTTTTT. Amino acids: CASSLTGVTNEKLFF.

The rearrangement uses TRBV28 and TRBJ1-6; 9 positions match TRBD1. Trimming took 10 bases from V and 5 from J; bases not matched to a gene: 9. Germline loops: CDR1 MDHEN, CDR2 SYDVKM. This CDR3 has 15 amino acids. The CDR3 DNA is TGTGCCATCACCACCGGGACAGGGAATAATTCACCCCTCCACTTT. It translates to CAITTGTGNNSPLHF.

CDR3 amino acids: CASSLGGYGYTF. The CDR3, as DNA: TGTGCCAGCAGCTTAGGAGGCTATGGCTACACCTTC. The chain is built from TRBV7-6 and TRBJ1-2; no firm D call. Trimming pared 1 base from V and 4 bases from J, leaving 4 bases between. Germline V lookup: CDR1 SGHVS, CDR2 FNYEAQ. This CDR3 contains 12 residues.

The CDR3 region is CAWSSGTKSTDTQYF. CDR3 DNA sequence: TGTGCCTGGTCATCCGGGACTAAGTCCACAGATACGCAGTATTTT. The chain has TRBV30 and TRBJ2-3; 7 bases agree with TRBD2. Per germline, CDR1 GTSNPN and CDR2 SVGIG (reference sequence). The V gene end was trimmed by 5 bases and the J gene end by 2 bases; junction bases not matched to a gene: 10. The CDR3 loop spans 15 amino acids.

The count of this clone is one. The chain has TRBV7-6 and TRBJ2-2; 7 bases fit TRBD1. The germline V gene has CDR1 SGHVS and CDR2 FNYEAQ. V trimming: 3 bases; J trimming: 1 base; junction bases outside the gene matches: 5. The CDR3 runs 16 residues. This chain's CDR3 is CASSLAWTGNTGELFF. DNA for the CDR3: TGTGCCAGCAGCTTGGCCTGGACAGGGAACACCGGGGAGCTGTTTTTT.

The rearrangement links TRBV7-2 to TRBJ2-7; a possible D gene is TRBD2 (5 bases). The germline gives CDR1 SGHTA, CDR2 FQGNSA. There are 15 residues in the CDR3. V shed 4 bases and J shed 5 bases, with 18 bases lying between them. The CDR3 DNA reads TGTGCCAGCAGCTCCATGTACGGGATTCGGGACGAGCAGTACTTC. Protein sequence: CASSSMYGIRDEQYF.

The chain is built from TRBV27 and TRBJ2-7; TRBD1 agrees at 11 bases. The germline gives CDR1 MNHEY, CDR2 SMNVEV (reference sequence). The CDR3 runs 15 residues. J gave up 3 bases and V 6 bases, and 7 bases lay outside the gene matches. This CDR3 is CASRLTGTGGYEQYF. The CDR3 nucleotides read TGTGCCAGCAGACTAACCGGGACAGGGGGCTACGAGCAGTACTTC.

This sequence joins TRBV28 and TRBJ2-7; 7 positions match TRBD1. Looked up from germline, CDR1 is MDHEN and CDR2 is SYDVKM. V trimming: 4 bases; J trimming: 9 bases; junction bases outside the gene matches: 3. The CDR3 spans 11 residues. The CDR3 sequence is CASSSSGGQYF. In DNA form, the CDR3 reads TGTGCCAGCAGTTCCTCAGGGGGGCAGTACTTC.